This section outlines one TCR beta chain sequence together with its context. Its antigen is undetermined. The sample belongs to a study of siplizumab effects on memory and regulatory T cells. The germline V and J ends were trimmed by 0 bases and 3 bases, with 11 bases remaining between them. Looked up from germline, CDR1 is GTSNPN and CDR2 is SVGIG (reference sequence). This CDR3 is 14 amino acids long. Responder and stimulator cells in the mixed lymphocyte reaction were cultured together for around six days at 37°C. The repertoire was sequenced with immunoSEQ multiplex PCR; TCRdb's copy has only in-frame clones and lacks some. The sample gives some 9,900 clones, about 45% of which show up once; 20% to 25% is in the top ten.

V is TRBV30 and J is TRBJ1-2, with D perhaps matching TRBD1 (6 bases). Sequenced material: CFSE-low (dividing) CD4+ T cells sorted from an allogeneic mixed lymphocyte reaction. The receptor's source is a human donor in good health; the cells came from an allogeneic mixed lymphocyte reaction. The DNA of the CDR3 is TGTGCCTGGAGTGTGTGGGGGCTGGACTATGGCTACACCTTC. Protein product: CAWSVWGLDYGYTF.